A single sample is the source of the 13 T cell receptor beta chains below, sequenced in a study of glioma-infiltrating T cells after dendritic cell vaccination. The table came from immunoSEQ multiplex PCR; TCRdb's copy has only in-frame clones and leaves some out. Altogether 75,000 to 100,000 clones are present, roughly three quarters being singletons, with the ten largest covering about 6.5%. The sequenced sample was blood, obtained before dendritic cell vaccination. The source is a human donor with glioblastoma.

The rearrangement joins TRBV5-1 to TRBJ2-2; no clear D gene. The V gene's germline CDR1 is SGHRS and CDR2 YFSETQ. Trimming took off 0 bases at V and 0 bases at J, with 12 bases between the two ends. CDR3 length: 17 amino acids. CDR3: CASSLAGGAANTGELFF. The DNA for the CDR3 is TGCGCCAGCAGCTTGGCCGGCGGAGCCGCGAACACCGGGGAGCTGTTTTTT.

The chain has TRBV28 and TRBJ1-3; D is ambiguous. The CDR3 runs 12 residues. Germline lookup yields CDR1 MDHEN and CDR2 SYDVKM. Between the trimmed V and J ends, which lost 7 bases and 0 bases, there was a span of 4 bases. The CDR3: CASMYSGNTIYF. The CDR3 DNA follows: TGTGCCAGCATGTACTCTGGAAACACCATATATTTT.

The CDR3 DNA reads as TGTGCCAGCAGCCAACGAGGACTAGCGGGAGAACACGGTACGCAGTATTTT. Amino acid sequence: CASSQRGLAGEHGTQYF. The rearrangement links TRBV4-2 to TRBJ2-3; 13 nucleotides align to TRBD2. The trim removed 2 bases at V and 8 bases at J, leaving 10 bases unmatched. The length of the CDR3 is 17 residues. From germline, CDR1 is LGHNA and CDR2 YNFKEQ.

V gene TRBV7-2 combines with J gene TRBJ1-5; 9 positions match TRBD1. Trimming cost V 5 bases and J 7 bases; bases outside gene matches: 6. The CDR3 consists of 14 residues. Per the germline V gene, CDR1 is SGHTA and CDR2 is FQGNSA. The CDR3 region is CASSLRDREQPQHF. In nucleotides, the CDR3 is TGTGCCAGCAGCCTCCGGGACAGGGAGCAGCCCCAGCATTTT.

The chain couples TRBV30 to TRBJ2-1; 9 bases fit TRBD2. Germline V gene sequence: CDR1 GTSNPN, CDR2 SVGIG (reference sequence). CDR3 size: 14 residues. The CDR3 coding sequence is TGTTCAGCACTAGCGGGCAAAAACGGGGATGAGCAGTTCTTC. Translation gives CSALAGKNGDEQFF.

The chain has TRBV5-4 and TRBJ2-3, with a weak D call TRBD1 (6 bases). V was pared by 5 bases and J by 3 bases, with 13 bases between. The CDR3 extends over 14 amino acids. In germline, CDR1 is SGHNT, CDR2 YYREEE (reference sequence). CDR3 DNA: TGTGCCAGCAGTCGACAGGAAGGGACAGATACGCAGTATTTT. Encoded protein: CASSRQEGTDTQYF.

The chain recombines TRBV5-4 with TRBJ2-7, with unresolved D. Looked up from germline, CDR1 is SGHNT and CDR2 is YYREEE (reference sequence). Trimming shortened V by 2 bases and J by 3 bases, and 9 bases separated the two germline ends. There are 13 residues in the CDR3. The CDR3 is CASSFGQNYEQYF. The CDR3 DNA reads TGTGCCAGCAGCTTTGGGCAGAACTACGAGCAGTACTTC.

The chain has TRBV20-1 and TRBJ1-1, with 7 bases matching TRBD1. The CDR3 consists of 11 residues. The germline CDR1 and CDR2 sequences are DFQATT and SNEGSKA (reference sequence). The junction had 1 base not matched to a gene; V was cut back by 1 base and J by 8 bases. CDR3 in amino acids: CSARVRGEAFF. The CDR3 DNA follows: TGCAGTGCTAGAGTCAGGGGGGAAGCTTTCTTT.

On this clone: Germline is not matched at one junction end, which may reflect a read error. The rearrangement joins TRBV18 to TRBJ2-7; maybe TRBD2 (6 bases). The CDR3 runs 15 residues. Germline V gene lookup returns CDR1 KGHSH and CDR2 LQKENI. The CDR3 sequence: CASSPRRGEAYEQYF. CDR3 DNA sequence: TGTGCCAGCTCCCCACGAAGAGGGGAGGCCTACGAGCAGTACTTC. Full variable domain (rest looked up from reference TRBV18 and TRBJ2-7): NAGVMQNPRHLVRRRGQEARLRCSPMKGHSHVYWYRQLPEEGLKFMVYLQKENIIDESGMPKERFSAEFPKEGPSILRIQQVVRGDSAAYFCASSPRRGEAYEQYFGPGTRLTVT.

The chain joins TRBV2 to TRBJ1-2; D may be TRBD1 (5 bases). Germline CDR1 is SNHLY and CDR2 is FYNNEI. This CDR3 has 13 residues. The V gene lost 5 bases and the J gene lost 8 bases, with 15 bases spanning the gap. CDR3 protein: CASSRAGSLGYTF. CDR3 nucleotides: TGTGCCAGCAGTAGGGCAGGGTCTTTGGGCTACACCTTC.

The V gene is TRBV6-6, the J gene TRBJ2-2; possibly TRBD1 for D (5 bases). Germline-derived CDR1 and CDR2 are MNHNY and SVGAGI (reference sequence). Trimming took off 8 bases at V and 2 bases at J, with 12 bases between the two ends. CDR3 size: 14 residues. This chain's CDR3 is CASVETDNTGELFF. As DNA, the CDR3 is TGTGCCAGCGTAGAGACAGACAACACCGGGGAGCTGTTTTTT.

This chain links TRBV6-5 with TRBJ1-1, with D perhaps matching TRBD1 (5 bases). V was shortened by 2 bases and J by 5 bases, with 12 bases between the two germline ends. This CDR3 region has 14 residues. The germline CDR1 and CDR2 sequences are MNHEY and SVGAGI. CDR3 sequence: CASSYTPGRTEAFF. Written as DNA, the CDR3 is TGTGCCAGCAGTTACACCCCAGGGAGGACTGAAGCTTTCTTT.

This clone showed up just once. The rearrangement joins TRBV5-1 to TRBJ2-5; a weak D match, TRBD1 (6 bases). This CDR3 region has 14 residues. The V end was cut by 0 bases, the J end by 5 bases, with 11 bases between. Germline V lookup: CDR1 SGHRS, CDR2 YFSETQ. The CDR3 nucleotides are TGCGCCAGCAGCTTGGGCCAGGGGTGGGAGACCCAGTACTTC. It yields the protein CASSLGQGWETQYF.